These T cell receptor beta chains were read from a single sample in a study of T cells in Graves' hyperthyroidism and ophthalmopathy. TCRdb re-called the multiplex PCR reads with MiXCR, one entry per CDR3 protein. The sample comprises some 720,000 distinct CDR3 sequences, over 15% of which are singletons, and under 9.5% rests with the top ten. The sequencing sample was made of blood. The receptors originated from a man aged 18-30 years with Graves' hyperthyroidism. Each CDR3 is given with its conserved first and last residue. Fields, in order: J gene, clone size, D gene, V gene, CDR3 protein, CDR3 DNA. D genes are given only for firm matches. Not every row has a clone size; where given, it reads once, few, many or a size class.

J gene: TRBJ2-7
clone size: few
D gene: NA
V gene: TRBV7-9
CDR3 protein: CASSFSGRDAYEQYF
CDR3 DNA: TGTGCCAGCAGCTTTAGCGGCAGGGACGCCTACGAGCAGTACTTC

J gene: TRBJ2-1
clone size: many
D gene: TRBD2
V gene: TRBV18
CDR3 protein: CASSLMTSGSSYNEQFF
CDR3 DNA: TGTGCCAGCTCACTAATGACTAGCGGGAGTTCCTACAATGAGCAGTTCTTC

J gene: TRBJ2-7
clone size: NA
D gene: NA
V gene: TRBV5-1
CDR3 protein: CASSLSHKAAYSYEQYF
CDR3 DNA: TGCGCCAGCAGCCTATCCCACAAGGCAGCCTACTCCTACGAGCAGTACTTC

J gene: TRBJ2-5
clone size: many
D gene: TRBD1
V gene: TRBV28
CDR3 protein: CASSFHYRDREETQYF
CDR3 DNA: TGTGCCAGCAGTTTCCATTACCGGGACAGGGAAGAGACCCAGTACTTC

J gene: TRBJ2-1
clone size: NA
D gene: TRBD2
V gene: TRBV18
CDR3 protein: CASSPVGSGRARFF
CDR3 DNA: TGTGCCAGCTCACCCGTTGGCAGTGGGAGGGCCCGGTTCTTC

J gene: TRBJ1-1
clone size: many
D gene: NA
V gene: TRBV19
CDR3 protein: CASSPMRAQGGEAFF
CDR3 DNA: TGTGCCAGTAGTCCCATGAGAGCTCAGGGAGGTGAAGCTTTCTTT

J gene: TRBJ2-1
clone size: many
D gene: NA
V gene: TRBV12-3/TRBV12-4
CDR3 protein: CATSSANNEQFF
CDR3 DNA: TGTGCCACCTCTAGCGCGAACAATGAGCAGTTCTTC

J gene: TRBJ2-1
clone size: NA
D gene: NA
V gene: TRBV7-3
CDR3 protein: CASSPGGLGNEQFF
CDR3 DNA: TGTGCCAGCAGCCCCGGGGGCTTGGGGAATGAGCAGTTCTTC

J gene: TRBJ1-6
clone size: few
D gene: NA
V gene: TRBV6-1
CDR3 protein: CASSSGGASPLHF
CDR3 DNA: TGTGCCAGCAGCTCCGGGGGTGCCTCACCCCTCCACTTT

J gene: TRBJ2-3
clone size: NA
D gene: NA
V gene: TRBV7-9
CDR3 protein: CASSLAGEKRYF
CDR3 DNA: TGTGCCAGCAGCTTAGCTGGGGAGAAGAGGTATTTT

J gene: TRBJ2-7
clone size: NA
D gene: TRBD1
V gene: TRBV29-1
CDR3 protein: CSVELGQFHEQYF
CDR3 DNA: TGCAGCGTCGAGCTGGGACAGTTCCACGAGCAGTACTTC

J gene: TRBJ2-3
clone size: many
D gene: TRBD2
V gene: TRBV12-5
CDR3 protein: CASVYLAGAGDTQYF
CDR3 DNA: TGTGCTAGTGTCTACCTAGCGGGAGCGGGCGATACGCAGTATTTT

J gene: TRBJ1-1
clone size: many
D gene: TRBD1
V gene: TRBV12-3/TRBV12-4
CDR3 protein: CASSLSTGGATNTEAFF
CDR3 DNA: TGTGCCAGCAGTTTATCTACAGGGGGCGCAACTAACACTGAAGCTTTCTTT

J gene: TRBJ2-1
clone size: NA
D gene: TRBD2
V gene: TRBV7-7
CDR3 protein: CASSRGLAGAPEFF
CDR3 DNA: TGTGCTAGCAGCCGGGGACTAGCGGGCGCCCCCGAGTTCTTC

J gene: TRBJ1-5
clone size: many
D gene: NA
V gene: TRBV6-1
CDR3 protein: CASSYQSGLQPQHF
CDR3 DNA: TGTGCCAGCAGTTATCAATCAGGGTTACAGCCCCAGCATTTT

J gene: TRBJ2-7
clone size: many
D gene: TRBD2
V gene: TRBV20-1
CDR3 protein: CSATGPGLAGREQYF
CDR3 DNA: TGCAGTGCTACGGGGCCGGGACTAGCGGGACGCGAGCAGTACTTC

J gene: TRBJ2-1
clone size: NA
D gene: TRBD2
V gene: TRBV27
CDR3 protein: CASSFGLESYNEQFF
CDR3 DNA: TGTGCCAGCAGTTTCGGACTAGAATCCTACAATGAGCAGTTCTTC

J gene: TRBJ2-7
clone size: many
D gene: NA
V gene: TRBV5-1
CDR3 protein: CASSLEGRYEQYF
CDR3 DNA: TGCGCCAGCAGCTTGGAGGGGAGGTACGAGCAGTACTTC

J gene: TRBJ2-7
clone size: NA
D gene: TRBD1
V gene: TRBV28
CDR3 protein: CASAEGQVYEQYF
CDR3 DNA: TGTGCCAGCGCCGAGGGACAGGTATACGAGCAGTACTTC

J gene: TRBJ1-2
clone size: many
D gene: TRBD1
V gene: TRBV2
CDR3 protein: CASRRTGGYGYTF
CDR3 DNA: TGTGCCAGCAGGCGGACAGGGGGCTATGGCTACACCTTC

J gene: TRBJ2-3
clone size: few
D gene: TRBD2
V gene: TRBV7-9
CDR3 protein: CASSPTSRRDTQYF
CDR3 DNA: TGTGCCAGCAGCCCGACTAGCAGGCGAGATACGCAGTATTTT

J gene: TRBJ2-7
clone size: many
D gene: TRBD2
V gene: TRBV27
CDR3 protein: CASKLAGTSGRHEQYF
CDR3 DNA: TGTGCCAGCAAACTGGCCGGGACTAGCGGGAGACACGAGCAGTACTTC

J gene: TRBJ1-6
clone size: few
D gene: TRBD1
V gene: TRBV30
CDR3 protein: CAWGGTANSPLHF
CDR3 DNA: TGTGCCTGGGGAGGGACAGCTAATTCACCCCTCCACTTT

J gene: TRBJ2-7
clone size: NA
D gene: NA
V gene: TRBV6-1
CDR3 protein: CASRKKQGYEQYF
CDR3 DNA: TGTGCCAGCAGAAAAAAGCAGGGGTACGAGCAGTACTTC

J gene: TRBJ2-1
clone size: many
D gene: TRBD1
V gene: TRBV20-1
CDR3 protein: CSARTIGTASNEQFF
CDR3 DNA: TGCAGTGCTAGAACTATCGGGACAGCAAGCAATGAGCAGTTCTTC

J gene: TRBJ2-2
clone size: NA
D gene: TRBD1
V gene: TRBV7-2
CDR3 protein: CANSPGTGDTGELFF
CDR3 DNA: TGTGCCAACAGCCCCGGAACAGGGGACACCGGGGAGCTGTTTTTT

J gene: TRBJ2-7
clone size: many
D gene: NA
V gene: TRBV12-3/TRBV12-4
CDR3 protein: CASSPDGLSSYEQYF
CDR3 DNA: TGTGCCAGCAGTCCGGACGGATTGAGCTCCTACGAGCAGTACTTC

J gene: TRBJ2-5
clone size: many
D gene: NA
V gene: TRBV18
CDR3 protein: CASSPGQRETQYF
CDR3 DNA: TGTGCCAGCTCACCTGGTCAACGAGAGACCCAGTACTTC

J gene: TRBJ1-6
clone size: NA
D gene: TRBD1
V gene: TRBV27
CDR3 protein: CASSDRGGRYSPLHF
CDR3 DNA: TGTGCCAGCAGTGACAGGGGCGGGAGGTATTCACCCCTCCACTTT

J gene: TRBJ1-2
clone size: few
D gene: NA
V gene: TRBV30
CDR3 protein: CAWSVPPIRIYGYTF
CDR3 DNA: TGTGCCTGGAGTGTACCCCCCATTCGAATCTATGGCTACACCTTC

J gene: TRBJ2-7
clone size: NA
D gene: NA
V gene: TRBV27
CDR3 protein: CASSFEGTYEQYF
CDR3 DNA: TGTGCCAGCAGTTTCGAGGGGACCTACGAGCAGTACTTC

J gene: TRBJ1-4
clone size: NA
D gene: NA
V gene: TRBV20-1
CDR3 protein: CSAREGRTPTNEKLFF
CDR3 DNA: TGCAGTGCTAGAGAGGGCAGGACCCCAACTAATGAAAAACTGTTTTTT

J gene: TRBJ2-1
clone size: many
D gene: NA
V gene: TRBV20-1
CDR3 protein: CSALEYSFSGSYNEQFF
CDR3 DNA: TGCAGTGCTCTGGAATATTCTTTCTCGGGATCGTACAATGAGCAGTTCTTC

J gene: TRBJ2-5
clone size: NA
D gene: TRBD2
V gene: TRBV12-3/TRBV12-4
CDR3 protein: CASSSETSGRTPNQETQYF
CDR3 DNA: TGTGCCAGCAGTTCCGAGACTAGCGGGAGGACACCCAACCAAGAGACCCAGTACTTC

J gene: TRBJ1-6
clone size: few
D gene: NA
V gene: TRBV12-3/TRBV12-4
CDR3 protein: CASSRRAYNSPLHF
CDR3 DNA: TGTGCCAGCAGTCGCAGGGCGTATAATTCACCCCTCCACTTT

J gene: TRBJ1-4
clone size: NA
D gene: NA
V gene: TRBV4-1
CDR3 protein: CASSRPGTTNEKLFF
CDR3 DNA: TGTGCCAGCAGCCGGCCAGGGACAACTAATGAAAAACTGTTTTTT

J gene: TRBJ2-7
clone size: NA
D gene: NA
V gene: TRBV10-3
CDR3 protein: CASSYRRENEEQYF
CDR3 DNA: TGTGCCAGCAGTTACCGGAGGGAGAATGAAGAGCAGTACTTC

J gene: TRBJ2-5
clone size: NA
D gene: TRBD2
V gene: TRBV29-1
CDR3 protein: CSAGLSGTPQETQYF
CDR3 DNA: TGCAGCGCCGGACTAAGCGGGACTCCCCAAGAGACCCAGTACTTC

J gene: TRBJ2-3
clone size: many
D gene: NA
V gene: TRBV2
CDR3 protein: CASAPQLHTDTQYF
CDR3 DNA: TGTGCCAGCGCCCCTCAGCTCCACACAGATACGCAGTATTTT

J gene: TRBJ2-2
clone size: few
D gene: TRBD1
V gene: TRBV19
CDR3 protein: CASFPGQGAGELFF
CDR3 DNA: TGTGCCAGTTTTCCGGGACAGGGGGCCGGGGAGCTGTTTTTT

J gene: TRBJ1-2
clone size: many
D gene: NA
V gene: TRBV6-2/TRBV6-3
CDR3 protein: CASSGLQHEADTF
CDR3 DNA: TGTGCCAGCAGCGGGCTCCAACACGAGGCCGACACCTTC

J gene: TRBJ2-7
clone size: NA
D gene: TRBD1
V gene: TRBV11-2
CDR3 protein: CASSSKGQGVVYEQYF
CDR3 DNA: TGTGCCAGCAGCTCAAAGGGTCAGGGGGTAGTGTACGAGCAGTACTTC

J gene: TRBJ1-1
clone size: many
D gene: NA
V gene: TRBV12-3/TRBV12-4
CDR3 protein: CASSVSGVDTEAFF
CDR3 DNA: TGTGCCAGCAGTGTCTCAGGGGTGGACACTGAAGCTTTCTTT

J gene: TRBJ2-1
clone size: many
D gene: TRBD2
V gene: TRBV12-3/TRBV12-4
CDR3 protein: CASTAGVGDNEQFF
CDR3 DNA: TGTGCCAGCACGGCGGGAGTAGGCGACAATGAGCAGTTCTTC

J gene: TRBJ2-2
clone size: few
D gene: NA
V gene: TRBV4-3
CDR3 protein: CASSRGRIKTGELFF
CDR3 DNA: TGCGCCAGCAGTAGGGGCAGGATAAAGACCGGGGAGCTGTTTTTT

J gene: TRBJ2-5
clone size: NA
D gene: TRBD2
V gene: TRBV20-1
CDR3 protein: CSAAGTSGQGETQYF
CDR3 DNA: TGCAGTGCCGCAGGGACTAGCGGACAAGGGGAGACCCAGTACTTC

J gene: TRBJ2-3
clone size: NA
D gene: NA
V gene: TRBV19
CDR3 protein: CASSPGHYYTDTQYF
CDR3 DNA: TGTGCCAGTAGTCCGGGACACTACTACACAGATACGCAGTATTTT

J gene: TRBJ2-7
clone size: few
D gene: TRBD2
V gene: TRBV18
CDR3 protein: CASSQPSGNSYEQYF
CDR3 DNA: TGTGCCAGCTCACAGCCCAGCGGGAACTCCTACGAGCAGTACTTC

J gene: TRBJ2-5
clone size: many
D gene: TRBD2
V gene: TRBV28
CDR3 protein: CASSPRSWWEGETQYF
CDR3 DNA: TGTGCCAGCAGTCCGCGGAGTTGGTGGGAGGGAGAGACCCAGTACTTC

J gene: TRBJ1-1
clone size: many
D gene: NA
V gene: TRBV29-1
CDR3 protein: CSVPGPEAFF
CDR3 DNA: TGCAGCGTCCCGGGCCCTGAAGCTTTCTTT

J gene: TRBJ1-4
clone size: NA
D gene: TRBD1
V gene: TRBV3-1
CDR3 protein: CASSLFLGGTGGEKLFF
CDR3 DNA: TGTGCCAGCAGCCTGTTCTTAGGTGGGACAGGAGGTGAAAAACTGTTTTTT

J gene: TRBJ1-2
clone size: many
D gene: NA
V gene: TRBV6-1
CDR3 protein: CASSGARTANYGYTF
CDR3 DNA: TGTGCCAGCAGTGGCGCTCGGACAGCCAACTATGGCTACACCTTC

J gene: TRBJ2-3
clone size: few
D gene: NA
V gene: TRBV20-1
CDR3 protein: CSAPRDPHPDTQYF
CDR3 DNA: TGCAGTGCTCCCCGGGACCCCCATCCGGATACGCAGTATTTT

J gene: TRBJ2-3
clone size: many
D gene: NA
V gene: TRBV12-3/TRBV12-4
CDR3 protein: CASSLGYDTQYF
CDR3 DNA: TGTGCCAGCAGCTTGGGGTATGATACGCAGTATTTT

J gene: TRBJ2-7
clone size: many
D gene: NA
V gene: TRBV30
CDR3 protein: CAWSVDRARGDLQYF
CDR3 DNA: TGTGCCTGGAGTGTAGACCGGGCCAGGGGGGATTTGCAGTACTTC

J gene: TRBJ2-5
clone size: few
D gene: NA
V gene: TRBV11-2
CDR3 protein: CASSTPSGAYRETQYF
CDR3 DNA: TGTGCCAGCAGCACTCCCTCCGGAGCGTACCGAGAGACCCAGTACTTC

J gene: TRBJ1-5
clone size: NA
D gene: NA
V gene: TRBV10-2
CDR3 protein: CASSGGWGNQPQHF
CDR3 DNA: TGCGCCAGCAGTGGAGGGTGGGGTAATCAGCCCCAGCATTTT

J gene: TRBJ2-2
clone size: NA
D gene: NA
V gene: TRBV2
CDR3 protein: CASSESRGGTGELFF
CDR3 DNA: TGTGCCAGCAGTGAAAGCAGGGGGGGAACCGGGGAGCTGTTTTTT